This entry features one TCR beta chain sequence. This CDR3 has 15 amino acids. Germline V lookup: CDR1 PRHDT, CDR2 FYEKMQ (reference sequence). V was shortened by 5 bases and J by 4 bases, with 12 bases between the two germline ends. In the original analysis: From reference gene primer amplification, estimates of nucleated cell counts were derived. Profiling relied on immunoSEQ multiplex PCR, and the TCRdb table lists in-frame clones only, not all of them. V, J and clone size were drawn from that table, and D and trimming were deduced from the DNA. Of about 360,000 clones listed, 70% to 90% are singletons. These data belong to a study of blood T cell repertoires in COVID-19. About the research overall: In each case, the material was cDNA or gDNA derived from T cells, B-cell-depleted T cells, or PBMCs.

The cohort comprised adults aged roughly 18 to 90 years residing in about two dozen US areas. Donors in Cohort 3 who had recovered were those with two negative PCRs, healthcare professional clearance, or resolution of their symptoms. Sequenced sample: PBMCs or T cells enriched from blood (not recorded which). The sequence came from a man younger than 40 who had recovered from COVID-19. The chain has TRBV13 and TRBJ1-6; the D gene is possibly TRBD1 (6 bases). This CDR3 is CASSQGTPYNSPLHF. CDR3 coding DNA: TGTGCCAGCAGCCAGGGGACACCATATAATTCACCCCTCCACTTT.